A selection of T cell receptor beta chains follows, all from one sample in a study of glioma-infiltrating T cells. TCRdb recomputed calls from the multiplex PCR reads with MiXCR, one row per CDR3 protein. Of about 140,000 distinct CDR3 sequences in the sample, about two fifths were seen once. Specimen: glioma tissue, nonneoplastic brain tissue, or PBMCs (not recorded which). The receptors were gathered from a human donor with low-grade glioma or glioblastoma, undergoing nonglioma brain surgery, or in good health (not recorded which). Both conserved end residues are part of each CDR3.

V gene: TRBV6-1; CDR3 protein: CASRDSYGYTF
V gene: TRBV7-2; CDR3 protein: CASSLVASGSRNEQFF
V gene: TRBV6-2/TRBV6-3; CDR3 protein: CASNSASGGANEQFF
V gene: TRBV20-1; CDR3 protein: CSATRLGETQYF
V gene: TRBV7-9; CDR3 protein: CASSSYPASGANVLTF
V gene: TRBV7-2; CDR3 protein: CASSSGLAGRADTQYF
V gene: TRBV7-6; CDR3 protein: CASSPTPLLLGQISTDTQYF
V gene: TRBV20-1; CDR3 protein: CSATGTAYNEQFF
V gene: TRBV2; CDR3 protein: CASNPEGYEQYF
V gene: TRBV2; CDR3 protein: CASSVTDSGNTIYF
V gene: TRBV11-2; CDR3 protein: CASSSGQSADTQYF
V gene: TRBV6-1; CDR3 protein: CARGDEQYF
V gene: TRBV6-1; CDR3 protein: CASQRGSSYEQYF
V gene: TRBV6-6; CDR3 protein: CASSYSGMSQETQYF
V gene: TRBV28; CDR3 protein: CASSTMREAFF
V gene: TRBV28; CDR3 protein: CASSLVDRSNYGYTF
V gene: TRBV6-1; CDR3 protein: CASSSRARNQPQHF
V gene: TRBV7-2; CDR3 protein: CASSHGSKEFF
V gene: TRBV6-5; CDR3 protein: CASSDTNGTGGGENYGYTF
V gene: TRBV6-1; CDR3 protein: CASSWGLALVGFF
V gene: TRBV4-1; CDR3 protein: CASSQAARTQNEQFF
V gene: TRBV20-1; CDR3 protein: CSADKRLAGGNEQFF
V gene: TRBV5-6; CDR3 protein: CASSLDSTSGDTQYF
V gene: TRBV19; CDR3 protein: CASRRRGSEYGYTF
V gene: TRBV20-1; CDR3 protein: CSARELGSGISYEQYF
V gene: TRBV11-2; CDR3 protein: CASSFNRGSYEQYF
V gene: TRBV28; CDR3 protein: CASSLWTGDTTEAFF
V gene: TRBV20-1; CDR3 protein: CSARGASGPQETQYF
V gene: TRBV20-1; CDR3 protein: CSFLFGTSGFSTDTQYF
V gene: TRBV28; CDR3 protein: CASGPRVDLFF
V gene: TRBV6-1; CDR3 protein: CASSRDIEAFF
V gene: TRBV20-1; CDR3 protein: CSVPKANYGYTF
V gene: TRBV2; CDR3 protein: CASSSQGGNQPQHF
V gene: TRBV4-3; CDR3 protein: CASSQDPSNQPQHF
V gene: TRBV6-1; CDR3 protein: CASSRQKTYEQYF
V gene: TRBV10-3; CDR3 protein: CAISDYGGAKAFF
V gene: TRBV10-3; CDR3 protein: CAISSSGPTGELFF
V gene: TRBV20-1; CDR3 protein: CSATYSTEAFF
V gene: TRBV6-6; CDR3 protein: CASSYQGQETQYF
V gene: TRBV6-1; CDR3 protein: CASSEAALAAQETQYF
V gene: TRBV14; CDR3 protein: CASSQTTMNTEAFF
V gene: TRBV27; CDR3 protein: CASSSLAVQETQYF
V gene: TRBV27; CDR3 protein: CASRSGSNTGELFF